Below, 30 T cell receptor beta chains from the same sample are listed, as sequenced in a study of cytomegalovirus exposure and HLA in healthy donors. Both 60 Vbeta primers and 13 Jbeta primers went into the PCR. Some clones are missing from TCRdb's copy, which holds only in-frame ones; the method was immunoSEQ multiplex PCR. The sample yields approximately 140,000 clones, approximately 78% seen once. The sample taken for sequencing was PBMCs. These receptors were collected from a young man in good health and CMV-seropositive.

The chain combines TRBV10-3 with TRBJ1-4; no clear D gene. Trimming shortened V by 10 bases and J by 1 base, and 7 bases separated the two germline ends. The CDR3 length is 12 residues. Germline CDR1 and CDR2: ENHRY and SYGVKD. CDR3 region: CATRGTNEKLFF. The CDR3 DNA follows: TGTGCCACGCGGGGAACTAATGAAAAACTGTTTTTT.

The chain is built from TRBV6-6 and TRBJ2-5; the match to TRBD2 covers 7 bases. V gave up 5 bases and J gave up 5 bases; unmatched junction bases: 11. CDR1 is MNHNY and CDR2 is SVGAGI in the germline V gene (reference sequence). This CDR3 contains 15 residues. This CDR3 reads CASSPLGLGGETQYF. CDR3 in DNA: TGTGCCAGCAGTCCTTTGGGCCTCGGGGGGGAGACCCAGTACTTC.

The chain carries TRBV19 and TRBJ2-7; TRBD1 aligns across 8 bases. Germline CDR1 reads LNHDA; CDR2 reads SQIVND (reference sequence). This CDR3 comprises 12 residues. V lost 5 bases, J lost 9 bases, and 6 bases stayed unmatched. The CDR3 DNA reads as TGTGCCAGTAGTGTCCGGACAGGGCGGCAGTACTTC. This gives the protein CASSVRTGRQYF.

This clone was found once. V is TRBV29-1 and J is TRBJ2-1; TRBD1 matches 8 bases. CDR1 is SQVTM and CDR2 is ANQGSEA in the germline V gene. CDR3 length: 12 amino acids. J was trimmed by 8 bases and V by 6 bases; bases with no gene match: 6. CDR3 sequence reads: CSVEQGGDEQFF. CDR3 coding DNA: TGCAGCGTGGAACAGGGGGGCGATGAGCAGTTCTTC.

This chain links TRBV5-1 with TRBJ1-1, with 9 bases matching TRBD1. The V and J ends lost 0 bases and 3 bases, in that order; junction bases with no gene match: 6. Per the germline V gene, CDR1 is SGHRS and CDR2 is YFSETQ. The length of the CDR3 is 16 residues. The CDR3 protein is CASSLADRGRDTEAFF. CDR3 nucleotide sequence: TGCGCCAGCAGCTTGGCCGACAGGGGGAGGGACACTGAAGCTTTCTTT.

The rearrangement uses TRBV7-8 and TRBJ2-7, with 8 bases aligning to TRBD1. Germline V lookup: CDR1 SGHVS, CDR2 FQNEAQ. This CDR3 is built from 17 residues. V lost 1 base and J lost 2; bases outside the gene matches: 10. The CDR3, as DNA: TGTGCCAGCAGCTTAGTCGGGACAGGTGGCGTTCCCTACGAGCAGTACTTC. Translation: CASSLVGTGGVPYEQYF.

This clone was seen a few times. The chain recombines TRBV28 with TRBJ2-7; D is possibly TRBD2 (6 bases). The CDR3 has 14 amino acids. CDR1 is MDHEN, CDR2 SYDVKM, per germline. The germline V and J ends were trimmed by 9 bases and 1 base, with 16 bases remaining between them. In nucleotides, the CDR3 is TGTGCCAGTAGTCCGGGACTGAGTTCCTACGAGCAGTACTTC. Translated, it gives CASSPGLSSYEQYF.

The chain carries TRBV30 and TRBJ2-1; TRBD1 matches 7 bases. This CDR3 comprises 13 residues. Germline lookup yields CDR1 GTSNPN and CDR2 SVGIG (reference sequence). The ends lost 0 bases at V and 9 bases at J; junction bases unmatched: 5. The CDR3 protein is CAWSVTGAGEQFF. The CDR3 bases are TGTGCCTGGAGTGTTACAGGGGCGGGTGAGCAGTTCTTC.

The chain links TRBV7-9 to TRBJ2-7, with D maybe TRBD2 (6 bases). The V gene's germline CDR1 is SEHNR and CDR2 FQNEAQ (reference sequence). This CDR3 comprises 13 residues. V lost 6 bases and J lost 4, with 13 bases in between. The chain's CDR3 is CASSFGLSYEQYF. The CDR3 DNA follows: TGTGCCAGCAGTTTCGGACTATCGTACGAGCAGTACTTC.

The rearrangement links TRBV5-6 to TRBJ1-3; D is possibly TRBD1 (5 bases). The length of the CDR3 is 14 residues. CDR1 is SGHDT, CDR2 YYEEEE, per germline. V lost 1 base and J lost 5, with 10 bases in between. CDR3 in DNA: TGTGCCAGCAGCTTGTACGGGACTAGAAACACCATATATTTT. It specifies CASSLYGTRNTIYF.

This clone has only a few counts. The chain is built from TRBV4-1 and TRBJ2-1; 9 bases line up with TRBD1. Per the germline V gene, CDR1 is MGHRA and CDR2 is YSYEKL. After removal of 4 bases from V and 9 bases from J, the junction contained 7 bases not matched to a gene. The CDR3 contains 14 residues. As DNA, the CDR3 is TGCGCCAGCAGCCCTAGGGACAGGGCGACTGAGCAGTTCTTC. It yields the protein CASSPRDRATEQFF.

CDR3 sequence: CSVEGGQDSSYEQYF. DNA of the CDR3: TGCAGCGTTGAAGGGGGGCAAGACTCGTCCTACGAGCAGTACTTC. The chain carries TRBV29-1 and TRBJ2-7; a weak D match, TRBD1 (6 bases). Germline values: CDR1 SQVTM, CDR2 ANQGSEA. The V end was cut by 1 base, the J end by 1 base, with 14 bases between. The CDR3 contains 15 residues.

This chain uses TRBV6-5 with TRBJ1-3, with D perhaps matching TRBD1 (6 bases). CDR3 length equals 15 residues. Germline loops: CDR1 MNHEY, CDR2 SVGAGI. Trimming cost V 0 bases and J 4 bases, with 10 bases left between them. CDR3 coding DNA: TGTGCCAGCAGTTACTCAAGGGGGAAAGGAAACACCATATATTTT. Its translation: CASSYSRGKGNTIYF.

V usage is TRBV7-6 and J usage is TRBJ2-7; TRBD1 aligns across 9 bases. The CDR3 is made up of 15 amino acids. The germline V gene has CDR1 SGHVS and CDR2 FNYEAQ. V shed 4 bases, J shed 0 bases, and the junction held 4 bases outside the gene matches. CDR3 sequence: CASSSGQGYSYEQYF. CDR3 sequence (DNA): TGTGCCAGCAGCTCAGGACAGGGGTACTCCTACGAGCAGTACTTC.

This chain uses TRBV6-6 with TRBJ2-6; maybe TRBD2 (6 bases). Germline V gene sequence: CDR1 MNHNY, CDR2 SVGAGI (reference sequence). V dropped 6 bases and J dropped 0 bases, with 9 bases sitting between them. The CDR3 runs to 15 residues. CDR3 nucleotide sequence: TGTGCCAGCAGCCTAGCGAGCTCTGGGGCCAACGTCCTGACTTTC. This gives the protein CASSLASSGANVLTF.

This rearrangement joins TRBV19 to TRBJ1-2; TRBD1 agrees at 10 bases. Trimming at V came to 8 bases and at J to 3 bases, leaving 6 bases not matched to a gene. The CDR3 consists of 14 residues. Germline values: CDR1 LNHDA, CDR2 SQIVND (reference sequence). The CDR3 DNA sequence: TGTGCCAGTCACGGGGGACAGGGGCACTATGGCTACACCTTC. Amino acid sequence: CASHGGQGHYGYTF.

The V call is TRBV4-2, the J call TRBJ2-3, with 15 bases aligning to TRBD2. Germline V gives CDR1 LGHNA, CDR2 YNFKEQ. V shed 4 bases, J shed 9 bases, and the junction held 5 bases outside the gene matches. The CDR3 is 15 amino acids. CDR3 sequence: CASSRGLAGGLTQYF. DNA of the CDR3: TGTGCCAGCAGCCGTGGACTAGCGGGAGGGCTAACGCAGTATTTT.

This clone showed up just once. One base away lies a much larger clone, so this may be a sequencing read error. The rearrangement joins TRBV11-2 to TRBJ1-1; 7 positions agree with TRBD1. The CDR3 runs 14 residues. Trimming removed 3 bases from V and 1 base from J; junction bases left unmatched: 2. The germline V gene encodes CDR1 SGHAT and CDR2 FQNNGV. Here the CDR3 DNA reads TGTGCCAGCAGCTTGGGGACAGCGAACACTGAAGCTTTCTTT. Translation: CASSLGTANTEAFF.

This chain joins TRBV19 and TRBJ2-4, with 7 bases fitting TRBD2. The CDR3 extends over 14 amino acids. The junction had 2 bases not matched to a gene; V was cut back by 5 bases and J by 1 base. Germline V lookup: CDR1 LNHDA, CDR2 SQIVND (reference sequence). CDR3 DNA sequence: TGTGCCAGTAGTTTTAGCGGGGCCAAAAACATTCAGTACTTC. This encodes CASSFSGAKNIQYF.

This clone was seen just once. One end of the junction varies from germline; a read error may be responsible. The chain has TRBV28 and TRBJ2-7; 12 nucleotides agree with TRBD1. The CDR3 loop spans 12 amino acids. Germline V lookup: CDR1 MDHEN, CDR2 SYDVKM. In nucleotides, the CDR3 is TGTGCCAGCACCGGGACAGGGGGCTTTAGGCGATTC. Translation: CASTGTGGFRRF.

The rearrangement links TRBV9 to TRBJ2-5; a weak D match, TRBD1 (7 bases). V lost 0 bases, J lost 2 bases, and 23 bases lay in between. Germline assignment: CDR1 SGDLS and CDR2 YYNGEE. The CDR3 is made up of 19 amino acids. The CDR3 reads CASSVAVGETGRQQETQYF. The CDR3 bases are TGTGCCAGCAGCGTAGCTGTCGGAGAGACAGGGAGGCAACAAGAGACCCAGTACTTC.

V is TRBV19 and J is TRBJ2-3; no clear D. The CDR3 length is 11 residues. Per the germline V gene, CDR1 is LNHDA and CDR2 is SQIVND (reference sequence). V lost 4 bases to trimming and J lost 5 bases, with 4 bases between them. The CDR3 DNA sequence: TGTGCCAGTAGTACCAAAGATACGCAGTATTTT. It yields the protein CASSTKDTQYF.

The genes are TRBV4-1 and TRBJ2-7; 10 nucleotides line up with TRBD2. Germline CDR1 reads MGHRA; CDR2 reads YSYEKL. Unmatched junction bases numbered 7, after V lost 1 base and J lost 7 bases. This CDR3 has 15 residues. CDR3 in amino acids: CASSQVGGSGREQYF. CDR3 sequence (DNA): TGCGCCAGCAGCCAAGTCGGCGGTAGCGGGAGGGAGCAGTACTTC.

The V call is TRBV27, the J call TRBJ2-7, with D perhaps TRBD1 (6 bases). Germline values: CDR1 MNHEY, CDR2 SMNVEV (reference sequence). V was trimmed by 2 bases and J by 1 base, leaving 18 bases between them. This CDR3 region has 17 residues. This CDR3 is CASSLRDRGTDSYEQYF. Written as DNA, the CDR3 is TGTGCCAGCAGTTTACGCGATAGGGGGACGGATTCCTACGAGCAGTACTTC.

The chain recombines TRBV6-1 with TRBJ1-2; no definite D call. The length of the CDR3 is 14 residues. The V gene's germline CDR1 is MNHNS and CDR2 SASEGT. Trimming took 1 base from V and 4 from J, leaving 10 bases between them. CDR3 protein: CASSEGDGLYGYTF. The CDR3 nucleotides are TGTGCCAGCAGTGAAGGAGATGGACTCTATGGCTACACCTTC.

This clone was detected a few times. At one end, the junction sequence differs from germline, possibly due to a read error. The rearrangement uses TRBV7-9 and TRBJ2-1; TRBD1 aligns across 10 bases. Germline CDR1 is SEHNR and CDR2 is FQNEAQ (reference sequence). CDR3 length equals 12 residues. DNA of the CDR3: TGTGCCAGCAGCTTCGCCCAGGGACAGGGGCTCTTC. The encoded protein is CASSFAQGQGLF. The whole variable domain, remainder taken from reference TRBV7-9 and TRBJ2-1, is DTGVSQNPRHKITKRGQNVTFRCDPISEHNRLYWYRQTLGQGPEFLTYFQNEAQLEKSRLLSDRFSAERPKGSFSTLEIQRTEQGDSAMYLCASSFAQGQGLFGPGTRLTVL.

The rearrangement links TRBV19 to TRBJ1-1, with 9 bases matching TRBD1. Looked up from germline, CDR1 is LNHDA and CDR2 is SQIVND (reference sequence). The CDR3 consists of 14 residues. V dropped 6 bases and J dropped 5; count of bases not matched to a gene: 7. The CDR3 loop is CASSLQGAGTEAFF. DNA for the CDR3: TGTGCCAGTAGCTTACAGGGGGCTGGGACTGAAGCTTTCTTT.

V and J are TRBV7-9 and TRBJ2-5, with unresolved D. Trimming took off 6 bases at V and 5 bases at J, with 13 bases between the two ends. Germline V gene data show CDR1 as SEHNR and CDR2 as FQNEAQ (reference sequence). The CDR3 has 13 amino acids. In DNA form, the CDR3 reads TGTGCCAGCAGTTACACCCCCTCGGAGACCCAGTACTTC. Amino acids: CASSYTPSETQYF.

The rearrangement links TRBV2 to TRBJ2-7, with 9 positions matching TRBD1. Unmatched junction bases numbered 3, after V lost 4 bases and J lost 2 bases. Germline lookup yields CDR1 SNHLY and CDR2 FYNNEI. CDR3 length: 14 residues. The chain's CDR3 is CASSVGTGTYEQYF. The CDR3 DNA is TGTGCCAGCAGTGTAGGGACAGGGACCTACGAGCAGTACTTC.

The V gene is TRBV2, the J gene TRBJ2-5; maybe TRBD1 (6 bases). The J call is uncertain, as TRBJ2-7 better fits the DNA end. The CDR3 consists of 15 residues. Germline loops: CDR1 SNHLY, CDR2 FYNNEI. The CDR3 sequence is CASSTAPGASYEQYF. In DNA form, the CDR3 reads TGTGCCAGCAGTACAGCCCCAGGGGCTAGCTACGAGCAGTACTTC.